What follows are 29 T cell receptor beta chains derived from one specimen sequenced in a study of cytomegalovirus exposure and HLA in healthy donors. It was with 60 Vbeta and 13 Jbeta primers that the PCR ran. Profiled with immunoSEQ multiplex PCR; TCRdb holds only in-frame clones, not every one. The table shows over 110,000 clones, with 78% occurring only once. Material for sequencing was PBMCs. Receptor source: a female donor in good health and CMV-seronegative.

This clone was picked up many times. The chain is built from TRBV7-8 and TRBJ2-7; D may be TRBD1 (6 bases). V was pared by 6 bases and J by 7 bases, with 25 bases between. The CDR3 consists of 16 residues. Looked up from germline, CDR1 is SGHVS and CDR2 is FQNEAQ. This CDR3 reads CASSARTLAPQGEQYF. The CDR3 region has the DNA TGTGCCAGCAGTGCGAGGACTTTGGCGCCCCAGGGGGAGCAGTACTTC.

V and J are TRBV19 and TRBJ1-2, with 7 bases identical to TRBD1. Trimming removed 6 bases from V and 4 bases from J; junction bases left unmatched: 11. There are 15 residues in the CDR3. Germline values: CDR1 LNHDA, CDR2 SQIVND (reference sequence). The DNA of the CDR3 is TGTGCCAGTAGAAGTGAGGGGGCGTTCGGCTATGGCTACACCTTC. Residues: CASRSEGAFGYGYTF.

This chain links TRBV4-2 with TRBJ2-3, with TRBD2 as a possible D gene (6 bases). Trimming removed 0 bases from V and 10 bases from J, with 26 bases in between. The germline gives CDR1 LGHNA, CDR2 YNFKEQ. The CDR3 has 18 residues. The CDR3 nucleotides read TGTGCCAGCAGCCAAGATCCACGGGGAGCGGGTGCTGCCCCCGCGCAGTATTTT. As protein: CASSQDPRGAGAAPAQYF.

V is TRBV28 and J is TRBJ2-4; D is undetermined. Germline CDR1 reads MDHEN; CDR2 reads SYDVKM. Trimming removed 5 bases at V and 3 bases at J, with 11 bases between. This CDR3 has 14 residues. As DNA, the CDR3 is TGTGCCAGCAGTACGCGTCGTGGCAAAAACATTCAGTACTTC. It specifies CASSTRRGKNIQYF.

The rearrangement links TRBV4-2 to TRBJ2-3, with TRBD1 matching over 10 bases. CDR1 LGHNA and CDR2 YNFKEQ come from the germline V gene. V lost 4 bases and J lost 0; bases outside the gene matches: 10. The CDR3 spans 18 residues. CDR3 region: CASSLTGTGDSSTDTQYF. The CDR3 DNA is TGTGCCAGCAGCCTGACCGGGACAGGGGACTCTAGCACAGATACGCAGTATTTT.

This clone showed up just once. This chain connects TRBV7-9 to TRBJ2-2; the match to TRBD2 covers 10 bases. The CDR3 consists of 16 residues. Trimming took 5 bases from V and 3 from J; bases not matched to a gene: 6. Looked up from germline, CDR1 is SEHNR and CDR2 is FQNEAQ (reference sequence). For the CDR3, the DNA is TGTGCCAGCAGCCGTAGCGGGAGGCGGGACACCGGGGAGCTGTTTTTT. It codes for CASSRSGRRDTGELFF. Full variable domain (rest looked up from reference TRBV7-9 and TRBJ2-2): DTGVSQNPRHKITKRGQNVTFRCDPISEHNRLYWYRQTLGQGPEFLTYFQNEAQLEKSRLLSDRFSAERPKGSFSTLEIQRTEQGDSAMYLCASSRSGRRDTGELFFGEGSRLTVL.

The chain couples TRBV19 to TRBJ2-7; TRBD2 is a possible D gene (5 bases). V gave up 5 bases and J gave up 2 bases, with 13 bases separating them. This CDR3 is built from 14 residues. The germline V gene has CDR1 LNHDA and CDR2 SQIVND (reference sequence). The CDR3 DNA is TGTGCCAGTAGTCCCAAAAGCGGACCCTACGAGCAGTACTTC. Amino acid sequence: CASSPKSGPYEQYF.

With respect to this clone: Sequence at one end of the junction differs from germline and may be a read error. The chain has TRBV7-9 and TRBJ2-1; TRBD1 matches 9 bases. This CDR3 region has 15 residues. CDR1 is SEHNR and CDR2 is FQNEAQ in the germline V gene (reference sequence). DNA for the CDR3: TGTTCCAGCAGCCCAACCTCGGACAGGGGTGGAGAGCAGTTCTTC. Translating gives CSSSPTSDRGGEQFF.

This clone was seen once. The J gene is TRBJ2-7, the V gene TRBV19; weak D call: TRBD2 (5 bases). This CDR3 has 13 residues. The ends were cut back, 8 bases at V and 2 bases at J, with 13 bases in the middle. Germline lookup yields CDR1 LNHDA and CDR2 SQIVND (reference sequence). CDR3 DNA sequence: TGTGCCAGTTCGCCGCTCGGGACCTACGAGCAGTACTTC. It yields the protein CASSPLGTYEQYF. Variable domain in full (rest from reference TRBV19 and TRBJ2-7): DGGITQSPKYLFRKEGQNVTLSCEQNLNHDAMYWYRQDPGQGLRLIYYSQIVNDFQKGDIAEGYSVSREKKESFPLTVTSAQKNPTAFYLCASSPLGTYEQYFGPGTRLTVT.

This clone was observed a few times. The CDR3 loop is CASSPDRGQPQHF. The CDR3 DNA sequence: TGTGCCAGCTCACCCGACAGGGGGCAGCCCCAGCATTTT. This chain connects TRBV18 to TRBJ1-5; 9 bases align to TRBD1. This CDR3 spans 13 amino acids. Germline CDR1 and CDR2: KGHSH and LQKENI. The ends lost 3 bases at V and 7 bases at J; junction bases unmatched: 1.

V and J are TRBV28 and TRBJ2-3, with 7 positions matching TRBD2. CDR3 length: 14 residues. The V segment lost 6 bases and the J segment 4 bases; nucleotides outside the gene matches: 7. Germline CDR1 MDHEN, CDR2 SYDVKM. CDR3 amino acids: CASSTWEGPDTQYF. The CDR3 nucleotides read TGTGCCAGCAGCACCTGGGAGGGCCCAGATACGCAGTATTTT.

The chain has TRBV28 and TRBJ1-1, with TRBD1 matching 8 bases. The V gene's germline CDR1 is MDHEN and CDR2 SYDVKM. This CDR3 comprises 13 residues. V shed 6 bases, J shed 6 bases, and the junction held 6 bases outside the gene matches. The CDR3 DNA reads TGTGCCAGCAGAAACCAGGGGGCGGCTGAAGCTTTCTTT. This translates into CASRNQGAAEAFF. Combining the CDR3 with reference TRBV28 and TRBJ1-1 gives the whole variable domain DVKVTQSSRYLVKRTGEKVFLECVQDMDHENMFWYRQDPGLGLRLIYFSYDVKMKEKGDIPEGYSVSREKKERFSLILESASTNQTSMYLCASRNQGAAEAFFGQGTRLTVV.

The gene calls are TRBV5-1 and TRBJ2-5; 7 bases fit TRBD1. The J call is doubtful: the DNA matches TRBJ2-7 better. This CDR3 spans 14 amino acids. The germline gives CDR1 SGHRS, CDR2 YFSETQ. The CDR3 here is CASSLQTGSHEQYF. CDR3 DNA: TGCGCCAGCAGCCTGCAGACAGGGTCCCACGAGCAGTACTTC.

The chain links TRBV16 to TRBJ2-1, with 7 bases lining up with TRBD1. Germline loops: CDR1 KGHSY, CDR2 FQNENV. CDR3 length equals 15 residues. The ends lost 1 base at V and 4 bases at J; junction bases unmatched: 4. CDR3 loop: CASSQWTTGYNEQFF. In DNA form, the CDR3 reads TGTGCCAGCAGCCAATGGACGACAGGGTACAATGAGCAGTTCTTC.

The chain links TRBV5-4 to TRBJ2-5; 10 bases agree with TRBD1. Germline CDR1 reads SGHNT; CDR2 reads YYREEE (reference sequence). There are 15 residues in the CDR3. The ends lost 4 bases at V and 5 bases at J; junction bases unmatched: 8. In DNA, the CDR3 is TGTGCCAGCAGCCTGCGGACAGGGGGGTTGGAGACCCAGTACTTC. It specifies CASSLRTGGLETQYF. The whole variable domain, filled in from reference TRBV5-4 and TRBJ2-5, reads ETGVTQSPTHLIKTRGQQVTLRCSSQSGHNTVSWYQQALGQGPQFIFQYYREEENGRGNFPPRFSGLQFPNYSSELNVNALELDDSALYLCASSLRTGGLETQYFGPGTRLLVL.

The table lists this clone with a count of one. V is TRBV30 and J is TRBJ1-4, with D possibly TRBD1 on 5 matching bases. With 3 bases removed from V and 7 bases from J, the gap between germline ends came to 30 bases. This CDR3 contains 19 residues. Germline V gene lookup returns CDR1 GTSNPN and CDR2 SVGIG (reference sequence). The DNA for the CDR3 is TGTGCCTGGAGCACGGGGGAGGGGATAATGTTCGGTGGCGGTGAAAAACTGTTTTTT. Translated: CAWSTGEGIMFGGGEKLFF.

V usage is TRBV4-2 and J usage is TRBJ2-1; 11 nucleotides agree with TRBD2. This CDR3 comprises 18 residues. Looked up from germline, CDR1 is LGHNA and CDR2 is YNFKEQ. V dropped 0 bases and J dropped 2; count of bases not matched to a gene: 6. CDR3 residues: CASSQDGIAGGPYNEQFF. The CDR3 DNA is TGTGCCAGCAGCCAAGATGGTATAGCGGGGGGGCCCTACAATGAGCAGTTCTTC.

As DNA, the CDR3 is TGTGCCAGCAGCTTTGGCCTACAGTCCTATGGCTACACCTTC. It is translated as CASSFGLQSYGYTF. V gene TRBV7-9 combines with J gene TRBJ1-2; D call uncertain. Trimming cost V 3 bases and J 4 bases, with 12 bases left between them. This CDR3 region has 14 residues. The germline V gene has CDR1 SEHNR and CDR2 FQNEAQ (reference sequence).

The chain couples TRBV6-5 to TRBJ1-1; 7 bases match TRBD1. The CDR3 has 14 amino acids. Germline CDR1 reads MNHEY; CDR2 reads SVGAGI. V shed 6 bases, J shed 4 bases, and the junction held 8 bases outside the gene matches. The CDR3 region has the DNA TGTGCCAGCAGACAAGTAACAGGGGTCACTGAAGCTTTCTTT. Residues: CASRQVTGVTEAFF.

This sequence joins TRBV5-1 and TRBJ2-7; 8 bases are shared with TRBD1. The CDR3 consists of 14 residues. The V gene end was trimmed by 0 bases and the J gene end by 5 bases; junction bases not matched to a gene: 4. Germline CDR1 SGHRS, CDR2 YFSETQ. CDR3 residues: CASSLGRTGNEQYF. The DNA of the CDR3 is TGCGCCAGCAGCTTGGGAAGGACAGGGAACGAGCAGTACTTC.

This chain connects TRBV2 to TRBJ1-1; unclear D gene. V lost 10 bases, J lost 8 bases, and 23 bases lay in between. This CDR3 region has 14 residues. CDR1 and CDR2 (germline): SNHLY, FYNNEI. This chain's CDR3 is CATRGPSSKSEAFF. The CDR3 DNA is TGTGCCACCCGAGGGCCGAGCTCCAAGTCCGAAGCTTTCTTT.

Only a few counts were recorded for this clone. The rearrangement joins TRBV2 to TRBJ2-3; 9 bases map to TRBD2. V gave up 6 bases and J gave up 2 bases; unmatched junction bases: 3. Germline V gene lookup returns CDR1 SNHLY and CDR2 FYNNEI. CDR3 length: 14 residues. DNA for the CDR3: TGTGCCAGCAGCTTAGCGGGAGCCACAGATACGCAGTATTTT. Protein sequence: CASSLAGATDTQYF. Full variable domain (remainder filled in from reference TRBV2 and TRBJ2-3): EPEVTQTPSHQVTQMGQEVILRCVPISNHLYFYWYRQILGQKVEFLVSFYNNEISEKSEIFDDQFSVERPDGSNFTLKIRSTKLEDSAMYFCASSLAGATDTQYFGPGTRLTVL.

This clone was seen repeatedly, ten times or more. The chain couples TRBV5-1 to TRBJ2-1, with 14 bases fitting TRBD2. Trimming removed 3 bases from V and 10 bases from J; junction bases left unmatched: 9. The CDR3 has 16 residues. The germline V gene has CDR1 SGHRS and CDR2 YFSETQ. The CDR3: CASSSGLAGALGEQFF. The CDR3 nucleotides read TGCGCCAGCAGCTCGGGACTAGCGGGGGCCCTAGGGGAGCAGTTCTTC.

This chain connects TRBV19 to TRBJ1-2; D is unresolved. The CDR3 is 12 residues long. Germline assignment: CDR1 LNHDA and CDR2 SQIVND (reference sequence). V was pared by 7 bases and J by 2 bases, with 8 bases between. CDR3 coding DNA: TGTGCCAGTATGAAGGAGAACTATGGCTACACCTTC. This encodes CASMKENYGYTF. Complete variable domain (other parts from reference TRBV19 and TRBJ1-2): DGGITQSPKYLFRKEGQNVTLSCEQNLNHDAMYWYRQDPGQGLRLIYYSQIVNDFQKGDIAEGYSVSREKKESFPLTVTSAQKNPTAFYLCASMKENYGYTFGSGTRLTVV.

The chain has TRBV7-8 and TRBJ1-5; possibly TRBD1 for D (5 bases). CDR3 length: 16 residues. Germline loops: CDR1 SGHVS, CDR2 FQNEAQ. Trimming left V 4 bases short and J 7 bases short, with 20 bases between. The CDR3 sequence: CASSSTLGRAQQPQHF. CDR3 nucleotides: TGTGCCAGCAGCTCTACCTTGGGCAGGGCACAACAGCCCCAGCATTTT.

The chain is built from TRBV29-1 and TRBJ1-1; 9 bases line up with TRBD1. The CDR3 is 14 amino acids. With 2 bases clipped from V and 1 base from J, the junction kept 2 bases outside the gene matches. CDR1 SQVTM and CDR2 ANQGSEA come from the germline V gene. The CDR3 here is CSVERDRENTEAFF. CDR3 coding DNA: TGCAGCGTTGAAAGGGACAGGGAGAACACTGAAGCTTTCTTT.

The CDR3 DNA reads TGTGCCAGCAGCCCACCCCCCGGGACTCCGAACACCGGGGAGCTGTTTTTT. This translates into CASSPPPGTPNTGELFF. The chain combines TRBV2 with TRBJ2-2, with a possible D match to TRBD2 (6 bases). In germline, CDR1 is SNHLY, CDR2 FYNNEI. V was trimmed by 6 bases and J by 0 bases, leaving 17 bases between them. This CDR3 is 17 amino acids long.

Worth noting for this clone: Other DNA variants within this sample encode the same CDR3. The chain links TRBV7-8 to TRBJ1-1, with D uncertain. V lost 5 bases, J lost 1 base, and 8 bases lay in between. The CDR3 totals 13 residues. Germline-derived CDR1 and CDR2 are SGHVS and FQNEAQ. The CDR3 coding sequence is TGTGCCAGCAGCCGAGGATCGAACACTGAAGCTTTCTTT. Encoded protein: CASSRGSNTEAFF.

Of note for this clone: A read error may account for a junction end that differs from germline. The CDR3 nucleotides are TGTGCCAGCAGTCAAGACCTCTCCGGGACAGCCTATGGCTACACCTTC. Translation: CASSQDLSGTAYGYTF. The chain uses TRBV14 and TRBJ1-2; 7 bases agree with TRBD1. This CDR3 region has 16 residues. Germline V CDR1 and CDR2: SGHDN, FVKESK.